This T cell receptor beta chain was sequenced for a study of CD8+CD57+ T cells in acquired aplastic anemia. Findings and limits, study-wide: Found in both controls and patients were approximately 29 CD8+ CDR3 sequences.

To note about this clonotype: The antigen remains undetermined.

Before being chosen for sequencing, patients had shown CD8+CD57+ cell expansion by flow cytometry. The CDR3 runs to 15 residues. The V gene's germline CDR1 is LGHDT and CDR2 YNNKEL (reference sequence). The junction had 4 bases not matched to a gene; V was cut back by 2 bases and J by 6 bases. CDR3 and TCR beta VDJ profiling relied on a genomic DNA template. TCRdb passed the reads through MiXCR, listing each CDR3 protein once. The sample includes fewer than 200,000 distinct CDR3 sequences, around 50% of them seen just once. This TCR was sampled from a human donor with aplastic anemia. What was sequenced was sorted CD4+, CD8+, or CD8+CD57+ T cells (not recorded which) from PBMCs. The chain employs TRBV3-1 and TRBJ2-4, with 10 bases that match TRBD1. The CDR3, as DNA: TGTGCCAGCAGCCAAATGACAGGGGGCACAAACATTCAGTACTTC. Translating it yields CASSQMTGGTNIQYF.